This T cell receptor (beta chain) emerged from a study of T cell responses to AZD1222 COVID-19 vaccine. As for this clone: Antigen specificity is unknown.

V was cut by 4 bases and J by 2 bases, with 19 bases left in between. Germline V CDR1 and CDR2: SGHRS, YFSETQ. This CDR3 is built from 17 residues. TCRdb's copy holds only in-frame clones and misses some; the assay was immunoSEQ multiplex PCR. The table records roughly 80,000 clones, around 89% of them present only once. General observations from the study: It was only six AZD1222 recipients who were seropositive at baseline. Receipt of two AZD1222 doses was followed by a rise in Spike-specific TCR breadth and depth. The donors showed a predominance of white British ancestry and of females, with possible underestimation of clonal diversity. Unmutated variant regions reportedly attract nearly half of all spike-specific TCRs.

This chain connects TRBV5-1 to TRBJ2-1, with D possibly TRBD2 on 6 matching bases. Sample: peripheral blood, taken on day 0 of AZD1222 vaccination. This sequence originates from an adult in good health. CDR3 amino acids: CASSPFGFGGAYNEQFF. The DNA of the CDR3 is TGCGCCAGCAGCCCCTTCGGCTTTGGAGGGGCCTACAATGAGCAGTTCTTC.